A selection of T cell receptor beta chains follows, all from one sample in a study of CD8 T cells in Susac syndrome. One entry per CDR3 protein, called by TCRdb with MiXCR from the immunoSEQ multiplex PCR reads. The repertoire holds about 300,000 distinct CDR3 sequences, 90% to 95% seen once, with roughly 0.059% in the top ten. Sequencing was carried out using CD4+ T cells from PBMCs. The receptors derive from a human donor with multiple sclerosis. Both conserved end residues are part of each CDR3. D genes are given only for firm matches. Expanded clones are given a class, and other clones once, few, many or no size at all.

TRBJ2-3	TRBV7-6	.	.	CASSSQGTDTQYF	TGTGCCAGCAGCTCCCAGGGCACAGATACGCAGTATTTT
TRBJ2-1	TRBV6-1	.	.	CASSPRGPGRYNEQFF	TGTGCCAGCAGCCCTCGAGGGCCGGGGAGGTACAATGAGCAGTTCTTC
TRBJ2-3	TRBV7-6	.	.	CASSLRSGSTDTQYF	TGTGCCAGCAGCTTACGGAGCGGAAGCACAGATACGCAGTATTTT
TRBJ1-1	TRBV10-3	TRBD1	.	CAISRTGEDEAFF	TGTGCCATCAGTCGGACAGGGGAAGATGAAGCTTTCTTT
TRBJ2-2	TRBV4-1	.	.	CASSQMGLAANTGELFF	TGCGCCAGCAGCCAAATGGGGCTAGCAGCTAACACCGGGGAGCTTTTTTTT
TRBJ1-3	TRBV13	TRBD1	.	CASSLRTGENTIYF	TGTGCCAGCAGCTTACGAACAGGGGAAAACACCATATATTTT
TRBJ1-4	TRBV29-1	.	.	CSVELDRGATNEKLFF	TGCAGCGTTGAATTGGACAGAGGAGCAACTAATGAAAAACTGTTTTTT
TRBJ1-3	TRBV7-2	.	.	CASSLTLSGNTIYF	TGTGCCAGCAGCTTAACTCTCTCTGGAAACACCATATATTTT
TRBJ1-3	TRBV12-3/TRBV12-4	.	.	CASRATQVSGNTIYF	TGTGCCAGCAGGGCGACTCAAGTCTCTGGAAACACCATATATTTT
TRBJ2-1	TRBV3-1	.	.	CASSQDRLNEQFF	TGTGCCAGCAGCCAAGATAGATTAAATGAGCAGTTCTTC
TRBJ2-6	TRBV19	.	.	CASGAGANVLTF	TGTGCCAGCGGGGCAGGGGCCAACGTCCTGACTTTC
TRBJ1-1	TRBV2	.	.	CASKRGEGTEAFF	TGTGCCAGCAAGCGGGGGGAGGGCACTGAAGCTTTCTTT
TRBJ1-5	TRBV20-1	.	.	CSARDRDFYQPQHF	TGCAGTGCTAGAGACAGGGATTTCTATCAGCCCCAGCATTTT
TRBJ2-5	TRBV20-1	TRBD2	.	CSALAGGARETQYF	TGCAGTGCTTTAGCGGGAGGGGCCCGGGAGACCCAGTACTTC
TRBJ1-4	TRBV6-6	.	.	CASSYSTVTNEKLFF	TGTGCCAGCAGTTACTCGACAGTAACTAATGAAAAACTGTTTTTT
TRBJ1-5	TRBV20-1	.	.	CSARDLLVDQPQHF	TGCAGTGCTAGAGATCTCTTGGTGGATCAGCCCCAGCATTTT
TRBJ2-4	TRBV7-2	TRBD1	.	CASSLRGRDSKNIQYF	TGTGCCAGCAGCTTAAGGGGCCGGGACAGCAAAAACATTCAGTACTTC
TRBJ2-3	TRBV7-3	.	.	CASSSEGGIDTQYF	TGTGCCAGCAGCTCAGAAGGGGGTATTGATACGCAGTATTTT
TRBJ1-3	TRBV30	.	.	CAWSMAGHSYPGSGNTIYF	TGTGCCTGGAGTATGGCGGGACACTCTTACCCAGGCTCTGGAAACACCATATATTTT
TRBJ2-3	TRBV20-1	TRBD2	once	CSAVLAGVTDTQYF	TGCAGTGCCGTCCTAGCGGGGGTCACAGATACGCAGTATTTT
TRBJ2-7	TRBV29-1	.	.	CSVVISYEQYF	TGCAGCGTTGTTATAAGCTACGAGCAGTACTTC
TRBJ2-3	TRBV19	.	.	CASSIGTEQDTQYF	TGTGCCAGTAGTATAGGGACAGAGCAGGATACGCAGTATTTT
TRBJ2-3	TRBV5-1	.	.	CASSPRTSANTQYF	TGCGCCAGCAGTCCCCGCACCTCAGCGAATACGCAGTATTTT
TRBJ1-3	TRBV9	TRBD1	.	CASSDAGQGRNTIYF	TGTGCCAGCAGCGATGCCGGACAGGGCAGAAACACCATATATTTT
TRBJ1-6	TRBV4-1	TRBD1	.	CASSQGQGLNSPLHF	TGCGCCAGCAGCCAGGGACAGGGCCTAAATTCACCCCTCCACTTT
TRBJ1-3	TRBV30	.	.	CAWGGLGPVAGNTIYF	TGTGCCTGGGGGGGTCTAGGGCCAGTCGCTGGAAACACCATATATTTT